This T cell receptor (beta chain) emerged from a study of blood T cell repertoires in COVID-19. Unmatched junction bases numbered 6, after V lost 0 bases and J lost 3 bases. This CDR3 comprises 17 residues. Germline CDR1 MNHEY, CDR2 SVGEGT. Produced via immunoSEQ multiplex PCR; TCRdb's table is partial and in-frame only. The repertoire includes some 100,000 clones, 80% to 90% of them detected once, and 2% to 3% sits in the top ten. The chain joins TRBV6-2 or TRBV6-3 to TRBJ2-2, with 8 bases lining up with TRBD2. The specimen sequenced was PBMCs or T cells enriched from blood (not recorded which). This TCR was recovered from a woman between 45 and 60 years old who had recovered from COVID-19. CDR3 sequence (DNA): TGTGCCAGCAGTTACTCCCAAGCGGGGGCCGACACCGGGGAGCTGTTTTTT. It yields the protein CASSYSQAGADTGELFF.